The rows below give T cell receptor beta chains drawn from one sample of a study of shared clonotypes between healthy human individuals. The data were produced by immunoSEQ multiplex PCR, yet TCRdb's version contains in-frame clones alone and is incomplete. The repertoire holds 1.5 million to 2.5 million clones, with about 95% as singletons. The sequenced sample consisted of naive CD8+ T cells sorted from blood. These receptors originate from a man aged 18 to 35 in good health. CDR3s include the opening cysteine and the closing phenylalanine or tryptophan. D genes are given only for firm matches. Clone sizes are given selectively: once, few, many, or a class where the clone is expanded.

>TRBJ2-3|TRBV9|16|NA|NA
CASSVEDGTSTDTQYF
TGTGCCAGCAGCGTAGAGGACGGCACTAGCACAGATACGCAGTATTTT
>TRBJ2-5|TRBV7-8|16|NA|TRBD2
CASSSLTSGGEETQYF
TGTGCCAGCAGCTCGCTGACTAGCGGGGGAGAAGAGACCCAGTACTTC
>TRBJ1-5|TRBV27|17|NA|NA
CASSLSGGSNSNQPQHF
TGTGCCAGCAGTTTAAGTGGAGGTTCGAATAGCAATCAGCCCCAGCATTTT
>TRBJ2-7|TRBV6-5|13|NA|NA
CASSMDGRYEQYF
TGTGCCAGCAGTATGGACGGGCGCTACGAGCAGTACTTC
>TRBJ2-2|TRBV2|14|once|TRBD2
CASIAGANTGELFF
TGTGCCAGCATAGCGGGGGCGAACACCGGGGAGCTGTTTTTT
>TRBJ2-7|TRBV10-3|14|NA|TRBD2
CAISSGTSGYEQYF
TGTGCCATCAGTTCCGGGACTAGCGGCTACGAGCAGTACTTC
>TRBJ2-7|TRBV10-2|14|NA|NA
CASSDPGAIYEQYF
TGCGCCAGCAGTGACCCGGGAGCGATCTACGAGCAGTACTTC
>TRBJ2-2|TRBV19|15|NA|TRBD2
CASSIAGVGTGELFF
TGTGCCAGTAGTATCGCGGGAGTCGGGACCGGGGAGCTGTTTTTT
>TRBJ2-3|TRBV7-6|16|NA|TRBD2
CASSPGLAGGPDTQYF
TGTGCCAGCAGCCCGGGACTAGCGGGAGGGCCCGATACGCAGTATTTT
>TRBJ2-1|TRBV4-1|14|NA|NA
CASSLAVAYNEQFF
TGCGCCAGCAGCCTGGCGGTGGCCTACAATGAGCAGTTCTTC
>TRBJ2-7|TRBV6-5|13|NA|NA
CASSQTPSYEQYF
TGTGCCAGCAGCCAAACACCCTCCTACGAGCAGTACTTC
>TRBJ1-4|TRBV1|19|NA|NA
CTSSQERTGGAAANEKLFF
TGCACCAGCAGCCAAGAACGGACAGGGGGCGCGGCGGCTAATGAAAAACTGTTTTTT
>TRBJ2-7|TRBV5-1|13|once|NA
CASSLVPTYEQYF
TGCGCCAGCAGCTTGGTCCCAACGTACGAGCAGTACTTC
>TRBJ2-3|TRBV27|15|NA|TRBD2
CASSLLAGGADTQYF
TGTGCCAGCAGTTTATTGGCGGGAGGTGCAGATACGCAGTATTTT
>TRBJ2-7|TRBV23-1|18|NA|TRBD2
CASSPPSSSGRCSYEQYF
TGCGCCAGCAGTCCACCATCGAGTAGCGGGAGGTGTTCCTACGAGCAGTACTTC
>TRBJ2-1|TRBV29-1|17|NA|NA
CSVVATFRASSYNEQFF
TGCAGCGTTGTGGCCACGTTTCGGGCTAGCTCCTACAATGAGCAGTTCTTC
>TRBJ2-7|TRBV5-6|14|NA|NA
CASSLGAGTYEQYF
TGTGCCAGCAGCTTAGGGGCGGGGACCTACGAGCAGTACTTC
>TRBJ1-6|TRBV15|18|once|NA
CATSSSSTSAMYNSPLHF
TGTGCCACCAGCAGCTCCTCGACGAGCGCAATGTATAATTCACCCCTCCACTTT
>TRBJ2-1|TRBV5-1|16|NA|TRBD1
CASSLGTGGSYNEQFF
TGCGCCAGCAGCTTAGGGACAGGAGGATCCTACAATGAGCAGTTCTTC
>TRBJ2-2|TRBV4-1|12|NA|NA
CASSQVTGELFF
TGCGCCAGCAGCCAAGTTACCGGGGAGCTGTTTTTT
>TRBJ1-6|TRBV19|19|once|NA
CASSITPMPTPEGNSPLHF
TGTGCCAGTAGTATTACTCCGATGCCTACACCGGAGGGAAATTCACCCCTCCACTTT
>TRBJ2-1|TRBV10-3|16|NA|TRBD1
CAISQLGQGVRNEQFF
TGTGCCATCAGCCAATTGGGACAGGGGGTCCGCAATGAGCAGTTCTTC
>TRBJ1-2|TRBV30|15|NA|NA
CAFDLRREANYGYTF
TGTGCCTTTGATCTGAGACGGGAAGCTAACTATGGCTACACCTTC
>TRBJ1-3|TRBV4-1|14|NA|NA
CASSQDRILNTIYF
TGCGCCAGCAGCCAAGATCGGATACTAAACACCATATATTTT
>TRBJ2-6|TRBV9|17|NA|NA
CASSGGSFSSGANVLTF
TGTGCCAGCAGCGGAGGGTCCTTTAGCTCTGGGGCCAACGTCCTGACTTTC
>TRBJ1-5|TRBV27|14|NA|TRBD1
CASSLQGANQPQHF
TGTGCCAGCAGTTTGCAGGGGGCCAATCAGCCCCAGCATTTT
>TRBJ2-7|TRBV4-1|18|NA|NA
CASSAKLGQTKPDYEQYF
TGCGCCAGCAGTGCCAAGCTGGGCCAGACCAAACCCGACTACGAGCAGTACTTC
>TRBJ2-7|TRBV10-3|12|NA|TRBD1
CAITGGSYEQYF
TGTGCCATCACAGGGGGATCCTACGAGCAGTACTTC
>TRBJ2-7|TRBV7-6|12|NA|NA
CASSDFSYEQYF
TGTGCCAGCAGCGACTTCTCCTACGAGCAGTACTTC
>TRBJ2-1|TRBV7-9|15|NA|NA
CASSLVTGIWLEQFF
TGTGCCAGCAGCTTAGTAACAGGGATATGGCTTGAGCAGTTCTTC
>TRBJ2-7|TRBV4-3|13|NA|NA
CASSQDTAYEQYF
TGCGCCAGCAGCCAAGATACTGCCTACGAGCAGTACTTC
>TRBJ1-2|TRBV9|13|few|NA
CASGPRSAGGYTF
TGTGCCAGCGGCCCACGGTCCGCGGGAGGCTACACCTTC
>TRBJ2-7|TRBV6-5|13|once|TRBD2
CASSRTSAYEQYF
TGTGCCAGCAGTCGGACTAGCGCCTACGAGCAGTACTTC
>TRBJ2-1|TRBV9|14|NA|NA
CASSVSWGYNEQFF
TGTGCCAGCAGCGTGAGCTGGGGGTACAATGAGCAGTTCTTC
>TRBJ2-7|TRBV9|14|NA|NA
CASSVEDSSYEQYF
TGTGCCAGCAGCGTAGAAGACAGCTCCTACGAGCAGTACTTC
>TRBJ2-3|TRBV30|16|NA|NA
CAWSTFDRQSTDTQYF
TGTGCCTGGAGTACTTTCGACAGGCAGAGCACAGATACGCAGTATTTT
>TRBJ1-2|TRBV7-2|19|NA|TRBD1
CASSGLGGPQGPEEDGYTF
TGTGCCAGCAGCGGCCTAGGCGGCCCACAGGGGCCGGAGGAGGATGGCTACACCTTC
>TRBJ1-6|TRBV21-1|17|NA|NA
CASSNHSPSSYNSPLHF
TGTGCCAGCAGCAATCACTCACCGAGCTCCTATAATTCACCCCTCCACTTT
>TRBJ1-5|TRBV4-1|13|NA|NA
CASSQAIGQPQHF
TGCGCCAGCAGCCAAGCGATAGGGCAGCCCCAGCATTTT
>TRBJ2-7|TRBV4-1|15|NA|TRBD2
CASSQQNSGSYEQYF
TGCGCCAGCAGCCAACAAAATAGCGGGAGTTACGAGCAGTACTTC
>TRBJ1-1|TRBV5-4|13|NA|NA
CASYSAGDTEAFF
TGTGCCAGCTATTCGGCGGGGGACACTGAAGCTTTCTTT
>TRBJ2-5|TRBV28|14|NA|NA
CASNEQGSAETQYF
TGTGCCAGCAATGAGCAGGGCTCGGCAGAGACCCAGTACTTC
>TRBJ2-4|TRBV7-9|16|once|TRBD2
CASSLGLAGTKNIQYF
TGTGCCAGCAGCTTGGGACTAGCGGGTACAAAAAACATTCAGTACTTC
>TRBJ2-1|TRBV2|13|NA|NA
CAAGRGPGHEQFF
TGTGCCGCCGGGCGGGGCCCCGGCCATGAGCAGTTCTTC
>TRBJ2-5|TRBV28|13|NA|TRBD2
CASTVAGQETQYF
TGTGCCAGCACAGTAGCGGGACAAGAGACCCAGTACTTC
>TRBJ1-6|TRBV9|15|NA|NA
CASSVEVSANSPLHF
TGTGCCAGCAGCGTAGAGGTCAGCGCCAATTCACCCCTCCACTTT
>TRBJ1-2|TRBV19|12|NA|TRBD1
CASTTGGYGYTF
TGTGCCAGTACAACAGGGGGCTATGGCTACACCTTC
>TRBJ2-3|TRBV10-2|16|NA|TRBD2
CASREMAGGVTDTQYF
TGCGCCAGCCGGGAAATGGCGGGGGGGGTCACAGATACGCAGTATTTT
>TRBJ2-7|TRBV2|14|NA|NA
CASSVRTLTYEQYF
TGTGCCAGCAGTGTCAGGACTCTTACCTACGAGCAGTACTTC
>TRBJ1-1|TRBV6-5|16|NA|TRBD1
CASSSGTGPWVEEAFF
TGTGCCAGCAGTTCCGGGACAGGGCCTTGGGTAGAGGAAGCTTTCTTT
>TRBJ2-3|TRBV9|15|NA|TRBD2
CASSVGTSGGDTQYF
TGTGCCAGCAGCGTAGGAACTAGCGGGGGGGATACGCAGTATTTT
>TRBJ1-2|TRBV4-1|15|NA|TRBD1
CASSQDQGGWDGYTF
TGCGCCAGCAGCCAAGATCAAGGGGGCTGGGATGGCTACACCTTC
>TRBJ2-7|TRBV5-6|13|NA|NA
CASTLTDNYEQYF
TGTGCCAGCACACTAACGGACAACTACGAGCAGTACTTC